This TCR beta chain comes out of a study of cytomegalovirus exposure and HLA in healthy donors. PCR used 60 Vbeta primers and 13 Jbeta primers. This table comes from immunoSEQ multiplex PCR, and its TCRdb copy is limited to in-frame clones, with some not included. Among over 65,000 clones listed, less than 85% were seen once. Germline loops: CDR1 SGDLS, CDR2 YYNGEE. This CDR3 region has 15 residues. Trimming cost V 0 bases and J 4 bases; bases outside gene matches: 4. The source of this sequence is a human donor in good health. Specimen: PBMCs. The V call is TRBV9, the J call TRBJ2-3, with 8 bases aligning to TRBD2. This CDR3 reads CASSVARGGPDTQYF. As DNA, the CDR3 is TGTGCCAGCAGCGTAGCTCGGGGGGGCCCAGATACGCAGTATTTT. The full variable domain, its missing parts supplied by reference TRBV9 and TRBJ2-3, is DSGVTQTPKHLITATGQRVTLRCSPRSGDLSVYWYQQSLDQGLQFLIQYYNGEERAKGNILERFSAQQFPDLHSELNLSSLELGDSALYFCASSVARGGPDTQYFGPGTRLTVL.